Listed below are T cell receptor beta chains from one sample, sequenced in a study of T cell repertoires in cytomegalovirus infection. The antigens for these receptors are not known. TCRdb re-called the reads with MiXCR, one entry per CDR3 protein. The data hold approximately 990,000 distinct CDR3 sequences, with roughly 30% observed a single time. Specimen: cultured CD8+ T cells from PBMCs, collected from culture after CMV antigen stimulation. These receptors came from a human donor in good health (CMV status not recorded). Some clones in this sample may be carry-over from other donors' samples. CDR3s include the opening cysteine and the closing phenylalanine or tryptophan. The D gene is left open where the match is weak. Only part of the rows carry a size: once, few, many, or a class if the clone is expanded.

D | J | size | V | CDR3 | DNA
TRBD1 | TRBJ2-2 | many | TRBV7-6 | CASSFPRQGEKNTGELFF | TGTGCCAGCAGCTTCCCTAGACAGGGTGAAAAGAACACCGGGGAGCTGTTTTTT
. | TRBJ1-2 | . | TRBV12-3/TRBV12-4 | CASRLKGGVDTF | TGTGCCAGCAGGCTAAAGGGGGGTGTGGACACCTTC
. | TRBJ2-3 | . | TRBV7-8 | CASSAGTSTDTQYF | TGTGCCAGCAGCGCAGGGACTTCCACAGATACGCAGTATTTT
. | TRBJ2-2 | few | TRBV6-1 | CASKLWGLNTGELFF | TGTGCCAGCAAATTATGGGGCCTGAACACCGGGGAGCTGTTTTTT
TRBD1 | TRBJ1-2 | . | TRBV15 | CATSRDAAGGGYTF | TGTGCCACCAGCAGAGATGCGGCAGGGGGCGGCTACACCTTC
TRBD1 | TRBJ1-6 | few | TRBV6-1 | CASSIRDRDSPLHF | TGTGCCAGCAGTATCCGGGACAGAGATTCACCCCTCCACTTT
. | TRBJ1-1 | many | TRBV2 | CATAGVNTEAFF | TGTGCCACCGCTGGGGTGAACACTGAAGCTTTCTTT
. | TRBJ2-5 | . | TRBV27 | CASSPGPLQETQYF | TGTGCCAGCAGCCCGGGACCGCTCCAAGAGACCCAGTACTTC
. | TRBJ2-5 | . | TRBV6-1 | CASKHRGGQETQYF | TGTGCCAGCAAGCACAGGGGAGGGCAAGAGACCCAGTACTTC
TRBD1 | TRBJ1-1 | few | TRBV7-9 | CASSLVDMGQGGAFF | TGTGCCAGCAGCTTAGTAGATATGGGACAGGGGGGAGCTTTCTTT
. | TRBJ2-3 | . | TRBV9 | CASSVGAVTSTDTQYF | TGTGCCAGCAGCGTAGGGGCAGTTACTAGCACAGATACGCAGTATTTT
TRBD2 | TRBJ2-7 | . | TRBV12-3/TRBV12-4 | CASSEGLAGAPYEQYF | TGTGCCAGCAGTGAGGGACTAGCGGGGGCCCCCTACGAGCAGTACTTC
TRBD1 | TRBJ1-2 | few | TRBV6-2/TRBV6-3 | CASSTSGTGYGYTF | TGTGCCAGCAGCACCTCCGGGACAGGGTATGGCTACACCTTC
. | TRBJ2-2 | . | TRBV7-9 | CASSTPRQPNDLNTGELFF | TGTGCCAGTTCCACCCCGCGGCAGCCTAATGATCTCAACACCGGGGAGCTGTTTTTT
. | TRBJ2-4 | . | TRBV25-1 | CASGGPGIGKNIQYF | TGTGCCAGCGGAGGACCTGGAATCGGCAAAAACATTCAGTACTTC
. | TRBJ2-5 | many | TRBV7-2 | CASSLGGGWGETQYF | TGTGCCAGCAGCTTAGGAGGAGGGTGGGGGGAGACCCAGTACTTC
TRBD1 | TRBJ1-2 | . | TRBV6-1 | CASSDLQGGSYPYGYTF | TGTGCCAGCAGTGACCTCCAGGGGGGATCCTATCCCTATGGCTACACCTTC
TRBD1 | TRBJ2-1 | . | TRBV19 | CASSIEGAAYNEQFF | TGTGCCAGTAGTATCGAGGGGGCGGCCTACAATGAGCAGTTCTTC
TRBD2 | TRBJ2-1 | . | TRBV7-3 | CASSLSSRGGPFPQFF | TGTGCCAGCAGCTTAAGCTCGCGGGGGGGTCCTTTTCCCCAGTTCTTC
. | TRBJ1-1 | few | TRBV27 | CASKRGAGTEAFF | TGTGCCAGCAAGCGGGGGGCGGGGACTGAAGCTTTCTTT
TRBD2 | TRBJ2-7 | few | TRBV20-1 | CSARGATSGGFYEQYF | TGCAGTGCTAGAGGGGCGACTAGCGGGGGGTTTTACGAGCAGTACTTC
. | TRBJ1-2 | many | TRBV7-2 | CASSTWTDATYGYTF | TGTGCCAGCAGCACCTGGACAGACGCAACCTATGGCTACACCTTC
. | TRBJ2-2 | . | TRBV29-1 | CSVVWRGNTGELFF | TGCAGCGTTGTATGGCGGGGTAACACCGGGGAGCTGTTTTTT
. | TRBJ1-6 | . | TRBV12-3/TRBV12-4 | CASSLGYYNSPLHF | TGTGCCAGCAGTTTAGGATACTATAATTCACCCCTCCACTTT
. | TRBJ2-3 | . | TRBV6-1 | CASRQGMDTQYF | TGTGCCAGCAGACAGGGAATGGATACGCAGTATTTT
. | TRBJ2-3 | few | TRBV6-6 | CASSYLSDSTDTQYF | TGTGCCAGCAGTTACCTCTCAGACAGCACAGATACGCAGTATTTT
. | TRBJ2-1 | . | TRBV7-6 | CASSVGVTEQFF | TGTGCCAGCAGCGTGGGTGTGACAGAGCAGTTCTTC
TRBD2 | TRBJ2-1 | . | TRBV5-5 | CASSILAGVRNEQFF | TGTGCCAGCAGCATACTAGCGGGGGTCCGGAATGAGCAGTTCTTC
. | TRBJ2-3 | . | TRBV10-3 | CAAAKTDTQYF | TGTGCCGCCGCTAAGACAGATACGCAGTATTTT
. | TRBJ1-1 | . | TRBV7-9 | CASSYGDEAFF | TGTGCCAGCAGTTATGGGGATGAAGCTTTCTTT
TRBD1 | TRBJ1-2 | few | TRBV29-1 | CSGDSPTGDGYTF | TGCAGCGGGGACAGCCCCACGGGGGATGGCTACACCTTC
TRBD2 | TRBJ2-1 | many | TRBV6-4 | CASSAGTSNEQFF | TGTGCCAGCAGTGCCGGGACTAGCAATGAGCAGTTCTTC
. | TRBJ1-2 | few | TRBV6-6 | CASSYSIRVEDNYGYTF | TGTGCCAGCAGTTACTCGATCAGGGTTGAAGATAACTATGGCTACACCTTC
. | TRBJ1-2 | . | TRBV15 | CATSRLEGGYTF | TGTGCCACCAGCAGACTCGAAGGAGGCTACACCTTC
TRBD1 | TRBJ2-1 | few | TRBV7-8 | CASSLEGVWDSYNEQFF | TGTGCCAGCAGCTTAGAGGGGGTGTGGGACAGCTACAATGAGCAGTTCTTC
TRBD1 | TRBJ2-1 | . | TRBV7-9 | CASSHAGGNEQFF | TGTGCCAGCAGTCACGCAGGGGGCAATGAGCAGTTCTTC
TRBD2 | TRBJ2-2 | many | TRBV7-8 | CASSKAGGGTDTGELFF | TGTGCCAGCAGCAAAGCCGGGGGGGGGACGGACACCGGGGAGCTGTTTTTT
. | TRBJ2-1 | once | TRBV18 | CASSPGYMGLPPYNEQFF | TGTGCCAGCTCACCAGGATATATGGGACTTCCCCCCTACAATGAGCAGTTCTTC
. | TRBJ2-7 | many | TRBV4-1 | CASSQGATYEQYF | TGCGCCAGCAGCCAAGGGGCGACCTACGAGCAGTACTTC
. | TRBJ1-4 | . | TRBV7-6 | CVSSLEASSTNEKLFF | TGTGTCAGCAGCTTAGAGGCCTCTTCAACTAATGAAAAACTGTTTTTT
. | TRBJ2-7 | few | TRBV12-3/TRBV12-4 | CASSPGLFGEQYF | TGTGCCAGCAGCCCGGGTCTCTTCGGCGAGCAGTACTTC
. | TRBJ2-7 | . | TRBV2 | CASSERGLTPPYEQYF | TGTGCCAGCAGTGAAAGGGGGTTAACCCCTCCCTACGAGCAGTACTTC
TRBD1 | TRBJ1-1 | . | TRBV10-1 | CASNTGPGQGFTEAFF | TGCGCCAGCAACACCGGACCTGGACAGGGGTTCACTGAAGCTTTCTTT